This T cell receptor beta chain emerged from a study of blood T cells in healthy people across ages. Study observations and caveats: Observed TCR beta diversity per million T cells went down as age went up. This fall followed a roughly linear course with age.

Primers used in a second PCR of about 7 to 11 cycles were a sample-barcoded 5' primer and a J-beta primer mix. Every sample returned 3 million or more CDR3-containing paired-end reads. TCRdb reprocessed the 5' RACE reads via MiXCR and lists one record per CDR3 protein. The table shows 1.5 million to 2 million distinct CDR3 sequences, with roughly two fifths occurring only once. With regard to this clonotype: Its antigen is still unknown.

There are 14 residues in the CDR3. Trimming removed 4 bases from V and 2 bases from J, with 10 bases in between. Looked up from germline, CDR1 is SGHTA and CDR2 is FQGNSA. What was sequenced was blood. J is TRBJ2-3 and V is TRBV7-2; TRBD2 might be the D (5 bases). The sequence was collected from a human donor in good health. This CDR3 is CASSYRLITDTQYF. DNA for the CDR3: TGTGCCAGCAGCTACCGACTAATCACAGATACGCAGTATTTT.